The 4 T cell receptor beta chains in this list originate from one sample, sequenced in a study of T cells in Graves' hyperthyroidism and ophthalmopathy (dated by TCRdb to about 2019). The library was made by multiplex PCR. Sequenced using an Illumina HiSeq 2000. Amplification of TCR beta CDR3 regions was carried out from RNA transcripts. The TCR CDR3 was subjected to a first round of RT-PCR using the HTBI primer set and the Qiagen OneStep RT-PCR kit. The public reads were run again by TCRdb, first through fastp at Q25 and then through MiXCR, and only productive beta chains were kept. Each CDR3 protein gets just one entry, which takes the most common genes and DNA from the rows behind it. For this sample there are 300,000 to 450,000 distinct CDR3 sequences; approximately 15% appear just once. The ten largest account for around 30% of the sample. The specimen sequenced was blood. These receptors were collected from a woman in her late teens or twenties with Graves' hyperthyroidism that later progressed to Graves' ophthalmopathy.

This clonotype has more than one count but fewer than ten. The rearrangement uses TRBV30 and TRBJ1-6; 8 bases are a match to TRBD1. The V gene's germline CDR1 is GTSNPN and CDR2 SVGIG (reference sequence). This CDR3 has 14 amino acids. With 5 bases clipped from V and 7 bases from J, the junction kept 7 bases outside the gene matches. The CDR3 sequence: CAWSTQGGNSPLHF. In DNA form, the CDR3 reads TGTGCCTGGTCTACACAGGGGGGCAATTCACCCCTCCACTTT.

Only a few counts were recorded for this clonotype. Compared with germline, one end of the junction differs, possibly owing to a read error. The chain carries TRBV11-2 and TRBJ2-7; D is unresolved. The CDR3 is 11 amino acids. CDR1 and CDR2 from the germline V gene are SGHAT and FQNNGV. Here the CDR3 reads CASSLSYVQYF. CDR3 DNA: TGTGCCAGCAGCTTATCGTACGTGCAGTACTTC. Full variable domain (missing parts from reference TRBV11-2 and TRBJ2-7): EAGVAQSPRYKIIEKRQSVAFWCNPISGHATLYWYQQILGQGPKLLIQFQNNGVVDDSQLPKDRFSAERLKGVDSTLKIQPAKLEDSAVYLCASSLSYVQYFGPGTRLTVT.

V usage is TRBV7-8 and J usage is TRBJ2-1, with 11 bases lining up with TRBD2. The CDR3 loop spans 16 amino acids. The germline V gene has CDR1 SGHVS and CDR2 FQNEAQ. J lost 6 bases, V lost 2 bases, and 6 bases had no gene match. The CDR3 bases are TGTGCCAGCAGCTTAAGGGGAACTAGCGGGAGCAATGAGCAGTTCTTC. Protein product: CASSLRGTSGSNEQFF.

This clonotype was counted only a few times. This chain joins TRBV6-2 or TRBV6-3 and TRBJ2-2; D not resolved. From germline, CDR1 is MNHEY and CDR2 SVGEGT. V was clipped by 2 bases and J by 3 bases, with 16 bases between them. There are 17 residues in the CDR3. The CDR3 protein is CASSYLDPPADTGELFF. The CDR3 nucleotides read TGTGCCAGCAGTTACCTGGACCCCCCGGCCGACACCGGGGAGCTGTTTTTT.